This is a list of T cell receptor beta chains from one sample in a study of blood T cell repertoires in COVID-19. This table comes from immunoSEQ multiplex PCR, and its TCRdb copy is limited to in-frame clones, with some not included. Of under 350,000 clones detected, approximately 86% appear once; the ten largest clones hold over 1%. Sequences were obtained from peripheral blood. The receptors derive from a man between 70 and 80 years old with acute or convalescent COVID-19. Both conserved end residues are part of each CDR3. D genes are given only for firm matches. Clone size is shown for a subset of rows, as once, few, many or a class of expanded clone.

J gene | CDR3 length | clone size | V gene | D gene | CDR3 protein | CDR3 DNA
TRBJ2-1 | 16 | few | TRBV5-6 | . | CASSLIRASILNQQFF | TGTGCCAGCAGCTTGATCCGGGCTAGCATCCTAAACCAGCAGTTCTTC
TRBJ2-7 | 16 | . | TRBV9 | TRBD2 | CASSGGGLAGVDEQYF | TGTGCCAGCAGCGGAGGGGGACTAGCGGGAGTTGACGAGCAGTACTTC
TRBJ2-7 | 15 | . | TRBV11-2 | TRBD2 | CASSLGLAGTYEQYF | TGTGCCAGCAGCTTGGGACTAGCGGGAACTTACGAGCAGTACTTC
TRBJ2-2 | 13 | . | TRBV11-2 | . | CASSLGGLGELFF | TGTGCCAGCAGCTTAGGAGGGTTGGGGGAGCTGTTTTTT
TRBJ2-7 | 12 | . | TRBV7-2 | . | CASSAPNGEQYF | TGTGCCAGCAGCGCCCCAAACGGGGAGCAGTACTTC
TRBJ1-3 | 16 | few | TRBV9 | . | CASSPRQAHYGNTIYF | TGTGCCAGCAGCCCCCGACAGGCCCACTATGGAAACACCATATATTTT
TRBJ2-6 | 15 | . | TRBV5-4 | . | CASSLGAPGANVLTF | TGTGCCAGCAGCTTGGGAGCCCCTGGGGCCAACGTCCTGACTTTC
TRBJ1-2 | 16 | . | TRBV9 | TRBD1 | CASSAPLDDRGPGYTF | TGTGCCAGCAGCGCCCCACTTGACGACAGGGGGCCGGGCTACACCTTC
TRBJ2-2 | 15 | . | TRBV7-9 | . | CASRTRGGRTGELFF | TGTGCCAGCAGGACCCGAGGAGGACGCACCGGGGAGCTGTTTTTT
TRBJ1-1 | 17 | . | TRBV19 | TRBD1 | CASSISGTGSLVPEAFF | TGTGCCAGTAGTATCAGCGGGACAGGGAGCTTAGTGCCTGAAGCTTTCTTT
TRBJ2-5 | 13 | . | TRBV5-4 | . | CASSFGQIETQYF | TGTGCCAGCAGCTTTGGACAGATAGAGACCCAGTACTTC
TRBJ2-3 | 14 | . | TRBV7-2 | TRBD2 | CASSQAGGLDTQYF | TGTGCCAGCAGCCAAGCGGGGGGCTTAGATACGCAGTATTTT
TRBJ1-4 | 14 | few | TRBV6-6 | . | CASSDTGFQEKLFF | TGTGCCAGCAGTGACACAGGGTTCCAGGAAAAACTGTTTTTT
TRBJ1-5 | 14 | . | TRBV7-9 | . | CASSTGTDNQPQHF | TGTGCCAGCAGCACTGGGACTGACAATCAGCCCCAGCATTTT
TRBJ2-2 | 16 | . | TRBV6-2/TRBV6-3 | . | CASSYVSGVNTGELFF | TGTGCCAGCAGTTACGTCTCGGGAGTAAACACCGGGGAGCTGTTTTTT
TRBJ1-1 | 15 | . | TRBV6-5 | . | CASTIWLDKNTEAFF | TGTGCCAGCACTATCTGGCTGGACAAGAACACTGAAGCTTTCTTT
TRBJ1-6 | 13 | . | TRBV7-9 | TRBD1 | CASNPGQGSPLHF | TGTGCCAGCAATCCGGGACAGGGATCACCCCTCCACTTT
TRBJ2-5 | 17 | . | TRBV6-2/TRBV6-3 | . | CASSYANRGAYQETQYF | TGTGCCAGCAGTTACGCTAACCGGGGGGCCTACCAAGAGACCCAGTACTTC
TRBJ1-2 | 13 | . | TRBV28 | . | CASSRGQSYGYTF | TGTGCCAGCAGTCGCGGACAGTCCTATGGCTACACCTTC
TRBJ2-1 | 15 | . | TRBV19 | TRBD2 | CASSIGTSRFNEQFF | TGTGCCAGTAGTATAGGGACTAGTCGCTTCAATGAGCAGTTCTTC